These 12 T cell receptor beta chains were sequenced from one sample in a study of identical twins. MiXCR, run by TCRdb on the 5' RACE reads, gives a single entry per CDR3 protein. Among some 590,000 distinct CDR3 sequences listed, 9.5% to 10% were seen once. A further study also used this sample, focusing on yellow fever vaccine responses in identical twins.

The sequencing sample was made of PBMCs. The source is a woman between 18 and 30 years old in good health.

This clonotype was recorded many times. This chain joins TRBV10-3 and TRBJ2-3, with TRBD2 matching 9 bases. V dropped 6 bases and J dropped 2; count of bases not matched to a gene: 3. Germline values: CDR1 ENHRY, CDR2 SYGVKD. CDR3 length: 14 residues. The CDR3 DNA sequence: TGTGCCATCAGGACTAGCGGAAACACAGATACGCAGTATTTT. Its protein product is CAIRTSGNTDTQYF.

The chain couples TRBV24-1 to TRBJ2-3, with D possibly being TRBD1 or TRBD2 (5 bases each). V was shortened by 5 bases and J by 2 bases, with 19 bases between the two germline ends. CDR3 length: 17 residues. Germline-derived CDR1 and CDR2 are KGHDR and SFDVKD. The CDR3 loop is CATSAAMGRRFTDTQYF. The CDR3 DNA is TGTGCCACCAGTGCCGCTATGGGACGGAGATTCACAGATACGCAGTATTTT.

The chain employs TRBV20-1 and TRBJ2-7; D remains unclear. The CDR3 is 13 amino acids. In germline, CDR1 is DFQATT, CDR2 SNEGSKA (reference sequence). The CDR3 loop reads CSSRAGSPYEQYF. CDR3 DNA sequence: TGCAGCTCCCGGGCAGGTTCGCCCTACGAGCAGTACTTC.

The sample holds a few counts of this clonotype. The rearrangement links TRBV7-2 to TRBJ2-7; D is undetermined. Germline CDR1 SGHTA, CDR2 FQGNSA. The CDR3 runs to 13 residues. V lost 5 bases and J lost 4, with 12 bases in between. CDR3 residues: CASSPQSRYEQYF. CDR3 DNA sequence: TGTGCCAGCAGCCCCCAATCTAGATACGAGCAGTACTTC.

The chain has TRBV11-2 and TRBJ2-2, with a possible D match to TRBD1 (5 bases). The germline V and J ends were trimmed by 5 bases and 3 bases, with 13 bases remaining between them. This CDR3 spans 15 amino acids. Germline values: CDR1 SGHAT, CDR2 FQNNGV. The CDR3 loop is CASSLGVFDTGELFF. CDR3 in DNA: TGTGCCAGCAGCCTAGGGGTTTTTGACACCGGGGAGCTGTTTTTT.

The chain uses TRBV18 and TRBJ2-1, with TRBD2 identical over 8 bases. The V gene end was trimmed by 3 bases and the J gene end by 3 bases; junction bases not matched to a gene: 4. The length of the CDR3 is 15 residues. Germline V lookup: CDR1 KGHSH, CDR2 LQKENI. CDR3 sequence: CASSPLSGIYNEQFF. CDR3 bases: TGTGCCAGCTCACCTCTTAGCGGGATCTACAATGAGCAGTTCTTC.

V and J are TRBV7-9 and TRBJ2-7, with a weak D call TRBD1 (6 bases). The V and J ends lost 1 base and 1 base respectively, with 14 bases between them. CDR3 length equals 16 residues. Germline loops: CDR1 SEHNR, CDR2 FQNEAQ (reference sequence). The CDR3 nucleotides read TGTGCCAGCAGCTTAGGTGACAGGTCTTCGTCCTACGAGCAGTACTTC. Protein sequence: CASSLGDRSSSYEQYF.

This clonotype has just a few counts. The rearrangement links TRBV12-3 or TRBV12-4 to TRBJ2-5, with D tentatively TRBD2 (5 bases). V dropped 4 bases and J dropped 3 bases, with 12 bases sitting between them. This CDR3 is 14 amino acids long. As DNA, the CDR3 is TGTGCCAGCAGTTCCCCCCCGGGAAAAGAGACCCAGTACTTC. The encoded protein is CASSSPPGKETQYF.

This chain links TRBV6-2 or TRBV6-3 with TRBJ2-3; TRBD2 aligns across 8 bases. V was pared by 2 bases and J by 5 bases, with 3 bases of the junction left unmatched. CDR3 length: 14 residues. Germline values: CDR1 MNHEY, CDR2 SVGEGT. Here the CDR3 reads CASSYGAGGDTQYF. In DNA form, the CDR3 reads TGTGCCAGCAGTTACGGCGCGGGAGGAGATACGCAGTATTTT.

This clonotype occurred many times. The V and J genes are TRBV27 and TRBJ2-1; 11 positions match TRBD2. The germline V gene encodes CDR1 MNHEY and CDR2 SMNVEV (reference sequence). The CDR3 runs to 16 residues. After removal of 5 bases from V and 4 bases from J, the junction contained 7 bases not matched to a gene. DNA of the CDR3: TGTGCCAGCAGTCGTACTAGCGGGGGCTGGTACAATGAGCAGTTCTTC. The encoded protein is CASSRTSGGWYNEQFF.

This clonotype was picked up many times. This chain joins TRBV12-3 or TRBV12-4 and TRBJ2-3; D may be TRBD2 (5 bases). This CDR3 is 13 amino acids long. The V end was cut by 6 bases, the J end by 2 bases, with 9 bases between. This CDR3 reads CASRSGITDTQYF. Here the CDR3 DNA reads TGTGCCAGCAGGTCCGGGATCACAGATACGCAGTATTTT.

This clonotype was seen repeatedly, ten times or more. This sequence joins TRBV20-1 and TRBJ2-7, with a possible D match to TRBD2 (6 bases). Trimming removed 5 bases at V and 4 bases at J, with 27 bases between. The germline V gene encodes CDR1 DFQATT and CDR2 SNEGSKA (reference sequence). The CDR3 consists of 17 residues. In nucleotides, the CDR3 is TGCAGTGCTTTTGGGAGTAGCGGCACACTCGAAACATACGAGCAGTACTTC. Its protein is CSAFGSSGTLETYEQYF.